Listed below are T cell receptor beta chains from one sample, sequenced in a study of cytomegalovirus exposure and HLA in healthy donors. Clones were sequenced by immunoSEQ multiplex PCR, and TCRdb holds only the in-frame ones, with some missing. In the table there are about 160,000 clones, more than 75% of which are singletons. The specimen sequenced was PBMCs. These receptors came from a human donor in good health. Each CDR3 is given with its conserved first and last residue. The D gene is left open where the match is weak. Clone size is given for some rows only: seen once, a few or many times, or a class if the clone is expanded.

TRBD2	NA	TRBV9	TRBJ2-2	TGTGCCAGCAGGGATCGGACTAGCGGAAACACCGGGGAGCTGTTTTTT	CASRDRTSGNTGELFF
NA	NA	TRBV7-9	TRBJ2-7	TGTGCCAGCACTACCGGGGGGGGGACAGATGACGAGCAGTACTTC	CASTTGGGTDDEQYF
TRBD1	NA	TRBV23-1	TRBJ1-5	TGCGCCAGCAGTCAGATAGACAGGGAGCCGAGTCAGCCCCAGCATTTT	CASSQIDREPSQPQHF
NA	NA	TRBV30	TRBJ1-1	TGTGCCTGGAGTGTACGGGAAAGAACGAACACTGAAGCTTTCTTT	CAWSVRERTNTEAFF
NA	NA	TRBV9	TRBJ2-1	TGTGCCAGCAGCGTTGGAGACGGAACCTACAATGAGCAGTTCTTC	CASSVGDGTYNEQFF
NA	NA	TRBV7-8	TRBJ2-7	TGTGCCAGCAGCCAACTCCCCTACGAGCAGTACTTC	CASSQLPYEQYF
TRBD1	few	TRBV19	TRBJ1-2	TGTGCCAGTGACAGTGGGACAGGGAGCTATGGCTACACCTTC	CASDSGTGSYGYTF
NA	once	TRBV7-9	TRBJ2-7	TGTGCCAGCAGCTCAACAGGGCTTGCCTACGAGCAGTACTTC	CASSSTGLAYEQYF
NA	NA	TRBV10-3	TRBJ1-4	TGTGCCATCAGCCGGTCCGGGGGTCACGAAAAACTGTTTTTT	CAISRSGGHEKLFF
NA	few	TRBV5-1	TRBJ2-3	TGCGCCAGCAGCTTGGTTTTCGCAGGCACAGATACGCAGTATTTT	CASSLVFAGTDTQYF
NA	NA	TRBV4-3	TRBJ2-1	TGCGCCAGCATCACCGACGAGGGTTCCCGGGGGGAGCAGTTCTTC	CASITDEGSRGEQFF
NA	NA	TRBV19	TRBJ2-2	TGTGCCAGTAGGCTCGGGGGCGGGGAGCTGTTTTTT	CASRLGGGELFF
NA	once	TRBV21-1	TRBJ2-2	TGTGCCAGCTGGTTCACGGAGACCGGGGAGCTGTTTTTT	CASWFTETGELFF
NA	NA	TRBV5-1	TRBJ2-3	TGCGCCAGCAGCTTGGGGACAGAAACGCAGTATTTT	CASSLGTETQYF
NA	NA	TRBV7-2	TRBJ1-5	TGTGCCAGCAGCACCAGGGGACACAGTCAGCCCCAGCATTTT	CASSTRGHSQPQHF
TRBD1	NA	TRBV4-3	TRBJ2-7	TGCGCCAGCAGCCAAGATTCGGGACAGGGCTACGAGCAGTACTTC	CASSQDSGQGYEQYF
NA	few	TRBV7-8	TRBJ2-3	TGTGCCAGCAGCTTTTCAGGGGATACGCAGTATTTT	CASSFSGDTQYF
TRBD1	NA	TRBV5-1	TRBJ1-2	TGCGCCAGCAGCACTGACAGGGCGCAATTAGGAGGTGGCTACACCTTC	CASSTDRAQLGGGYTF
TRBD2	NA	TRBV4-2	TRBJ2-5	TGTGCCAGCAGCCAACAGCGGGAGGGGCAAGAGACCCAGTACTTC	CASSQQREGQETQYF
NA	NA	TRBV28	TRBJ1-1	TGTGCCAGCAAATATACAGGTGATGGAAACACTGAAGCTTTCTTT	CASKYTGDGNTEAFF
NA	NA	TRBV29-1	TRBJ2-7	TGCAGCGTTGTCGCAGGGGTGTACGAGCAGTACTTC	CSVVAGVYEQYF
TRBD1	NA	TRBV11-2	TRBJ2-1	TGTGCCAGCAGCTTCTGGGACAGGGACAATGAGCAGTTCTTC	CASSFWDRDNEQFF
NA	NA	TRBV7-8	TRBJ1-1	TGTGCCAGCAGCTTATATACAGGAACAACGAACACTGAAGCTTTCTTT	CASSLYTGTTNTEAFF
TRBD1	NA	TRBV6-5	TRBJ2-7	TGTGCCAGCAGCTCCCCGGGACAGGTGTTTCACGAGCAGTACTTC	CASSSPGQVFHEQYF
NA	NA	TRBV9	TRBJ1-2	TGTGCCAGCAGCCCCGAGGGGGTAATCTATGGCTACACCTTC	CASSPEGVIYGYTF
NA	NA	TRBV4-1	TRBJ1-4	TGCGCCAGCAGCCTAACTCGGGGGAGGAATAATGAAAAACTGTTTTTT	CASSLTRGRNNEKLFF
NA	NA	TRBV11-2	TRBJ2-3	TGTGCCAGCAGCTCTCGAGGCGCAGGGGCAGATACGCAGTATTTT	CASSSRGAGADTQYF
TRBD2	NA	TRBV9	TRBJ2-1	TGTGCCAGCAGCGGGAGGGGACTAGCGGTTAACAATGAGCAGTTCTTC	CASSGRGLAVNNEQFF
TRBD1	NA	TRBV27	TRBJ2-7	TGTGCCAGCAGCTCACCGGGACAGGGATATTACGAGCAGTACTTC	CASSSPGQGYYEQYF
NA	NA	TRBV5-4	TRBJ1-1	TGTGCCAGCAGCTTTTCAACGGGGAACACTGAAGCTTTCTTT	CASSFSTGNTEAFF
NA	NA	TRBV30	TRBJ1-1	TGTGCCTGGACTAGGGAGCGAGAGACAGAAGCTTTCTTT	CAWTRERETEAFF
NA	NA	TRBV2	TRBJ1-1	TGTGCCAGCAGTGACCCAGGGGTCGGAACTGAAGCTTTCTTT	CASSDPGVGTEAFF
NA	NA	TRBV19	TRBJ1-5	TGTGCCAGTAGTACAGGACTGAGTAATCAGCCCCAGCATTTT	CASSTGLSNQPQHF
TRBD2	NA	TRBV14	TRBJ2-5	TGTGCCAGCAGCAAAGGACTAGCGGGGGGGCTGACCCAGTACTTC	CASSKGLAGGLTQYF
NA	NA	TRBV6-1	TRBJ2-7	TGTGCCAGCACCGAGGGCGGGACCCCCTACGAGCAGTACTTC	CASTEGGTPYEQYF
NA	NA	TRBV27	TRBJ2-2	TGTGCCAGCTCCTCACGGGGTTACACCGGGGAGCTGTTTTTT	CASSSRGYTGELFF
NA	NA	TRBV5-4	TRBJ1-2	TGTGCCAGCAGCTTCCGGACTGGTTATGGCTACACCTTC	CASSFRTGYGYTF
NA	NA	TRBV7-9	TRBJ2-3	TGTGCCAGCAGCTTTCGGTCACTTCCTGGCACAGATACGCAGTATTTT	CASSFRSLPGTDTQYF
NA	NA	TRBV7-2	TRBJ2-7	TGTGCCAGCAGCTTCGACGGTAGGGGTGCGGAGCAGTACTTC	CASSFDGRGAEQYF
NA	NA	TRBV7-9	TRBJ1-1	TGTGCCAGCAGCGGCTCCAGGGATCCTCTGGCTGAAGCTTTCTTT	CASSGSRDPLAEAFF
NA	NA	TRBV27	TRBJ2-7	TGTGCCAGCCCTCGCTACGAGCAGTACTTC	CASPRYEQYF
NA	NA	TRBV11-2	TRBJ1-3	TGTGCCAGCAGCTTAGGTGCGGGCGTAGGAAACACCATATATTTT	CASSLGAGVGNTIYF
TRBD2	NA	TRBV9	TRBJ2-2	TGTGCCAGCAGCGTAGTGCCCCAAACTAGCGGGAGGGCTTGGACCGGGGAGCTGTTTTTT	CASSVVPQTSGRAWTGELFF
NA	NA	TRBV27	TRBJ1-5	TGTGCCAGCAGTTTCGGACTCCCAAGCAATCAGCCCCAGCATTTT	CASSFGLPSNQPQHF
TRBD1	NA	TRBV27	TRBJ2-3	TGTGCCAGCAGTTACACCGGGACAGGGGCCAATACGCAGTATTTT	CASSYTGTGANTQYF
TRBD2	NA	TRBV13	TRBJ2-1	TGTGCCAGCAGCTCGGGGGCTAGCGGGGGATACAATGAGCAGTTCTTC	CASSSGASGGYNEQFF
NA	few	TRBV28	TRBJ1-5	TGTGCCAGCAGCAGGCGCGGGAGGGGAAATAGCAATCAGCCCCAGCATTTT	CASSRRGRGNSNQPQHF
NA	NA	TRBV2	TRBJ1-4	TGTGCCAGCAAAAAGGAACAGGGACGGGAAAAACTGTTTTTT	CASKKEQGREKLFF
TRBD1	NA	TRBV5-1	TRBJ2-5	TGCGCCAGCGCAAGACAGGGGGAAGAGACCCAGTACTTC	CASARQGEETQYF
NA	NA	TRBV6-5	TRBJ2-7	TGTGCCAGCAGTTATACGGGGTCCTCCTACGAGCAGTACTTC	CASSYTGSSYEQYF
TRBD2	NA	TRBV6-5	TRBJ2-1	TGTGCCAGCAGTTACCGACTAGCGGGCACCTACAATGAGCAGTTCTTC	CASSYRLAGTYNEQFF
NA	NA	TRBV4-1	TRBJ2-7	TGCGCCAGCAGCCAAACCACAGGCGCAGCCTACGAGCAGTACTTC	CASSQTTGAAYEQYF
TRBD1	NA	TRBV4-1	TRBJ1-2	TGCGCCAGCAGCCAAGTCGTCGACAGGGGTCCCTCAGCTAACTATGGCTACACCTTC	CASSQVVDRGPSANYGYTF
NA	NA	TRBV5-4	TRBJ2-2	TGTGCCAGCAGCTTTACAGGGACCGGGGAGCTGTTTTTT	CASSFTGTGELFF
NA	NA	TRBV9	TRBJ1-6	TGTGCCAGCAGCGTAGCGAGAGAAAATTCACCCCTCCACTTT	CASSVARENSPLHF
NA	NA	TRBV7-2	TRBJ2-5	TGTGCCAGCAGCTTAGTGGGGGGTCAAGAGACCCAGTACTTC	CASSLVGGQETQYF
TRBD2	NA	TRBV7-9	TRBJ2-1	TGTGCCAGCAGCTTTGCGTGGCGGGAGGGCCGATTTGATGGGCAGTTCTTC	CASSFAWREGRFDGQFF